This TCR beta chain was sequenced for a study of T cell responses to AZD1222 COVID-19 vaccine. Notes on this clone: The target antigen is unknown.

The assay was immunoSEQ multiplex PCR, and TCRdb's table has in-frame clones only and misses some. The sample has about 110,000 clones, roughly 87% seen once. Study-level points and caveats: Baseline seropositives among AZD1222 recipients totaled only 6 or 7. Two doses of AZD1222 preceded a rise in Spike-specific TCR breadth and depth. Donors, mostly white British, included more females; clonal diversity was possibly underestimated.

Germline CDR1 and CDR2: KGHDR and SFDVKD. The length of the CDR3 is 14 residues. The germline V and J ends were trimmed by 5 bases and 7 bases, with 14 bases remaining between them. Analyses pooled second doses at about 4 or about 12 weeks. The sequence was obtained from an adult who received the AZD1222 COVID-19 vaccine. This specimen consisted of peripheral blood, obtained 28 days after the second AZD1222 dose. V is TRBV24-1 and J is TRBJ2-1, with a possible D match to TRBD1 (6 bases). The CDR3: CATSVSGTTNEQFF. CDR3 bases: TGTGCCACCAGTGTTTCCGGGACAACGAATGAGCAGTTCTTC.